This T cell receptor beta chain was profiled in a study of patients and donors after allogeneic stem cell transplantation. Via MiXCR, TCRdb re-called the RT-PCR reads, giving one row per CDR3 protein. This sample has approximately 1,600 distinct CDR3 sequences, with about 6.8% found just once. Germline V gene lookup returns CDR1 DFQATT and CDR2 SNEGSKA (reference sequence). There are 14 residues in the CDR3. Trimming cost V 4 bases and J 0 bases, with 10 bases left between them. In its sample, this clonotype ranks as medium-sized. Sequenced: blood, either unsorted or a sorted T cell fraction (not recorded which). The clonotype comes from a human donor who was either an allogeneic HSCT recipient or a stem cell or donor lymphocyte infusion donor (not recorded which). It is not recorded whose cells these are; they may come from a transplant donor. The rearrangement links TRBV20-1 to TRBJ1-5; D is ambiguous. CDR3 protein: CSATGGNSNQPQHF. The DNA of the CDR3 is TGCAGTGCTACTGGAGGGAATAGCAATCAGCCCCAGCATTTT.